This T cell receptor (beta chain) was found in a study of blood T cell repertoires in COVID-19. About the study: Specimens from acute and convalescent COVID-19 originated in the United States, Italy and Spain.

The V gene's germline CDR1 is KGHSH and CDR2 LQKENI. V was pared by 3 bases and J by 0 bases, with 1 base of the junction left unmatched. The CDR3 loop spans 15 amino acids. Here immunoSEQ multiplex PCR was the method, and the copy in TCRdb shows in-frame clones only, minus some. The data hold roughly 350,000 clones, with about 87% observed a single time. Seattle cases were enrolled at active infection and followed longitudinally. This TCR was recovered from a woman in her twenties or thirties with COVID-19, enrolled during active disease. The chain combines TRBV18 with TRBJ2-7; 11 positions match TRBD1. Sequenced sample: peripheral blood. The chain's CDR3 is CASSPGTGGSYEQYF. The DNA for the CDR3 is TGTGCCAGCTCACCCGGGACAGGGGGCTCCTACGAGCAGTACTTC.